The source of this TCR beta chain is a study of cytotoxic CD8 clonotypes in ibrutinib-treated CLL. Notes on the study in general: Relative to age-matched healthy donors, clonality at baseline was higher, and it tracked circulating CD8+ T-cell counts.

The CDR3 runs to 15 residues. V lost 4 bases and J 1 base, leaving 13 bases between the germline ends. Germline values: CDR1 ENHRY, CDR2 SYGVKD. The protocol was immunoSEQ multiplex PCR, while the TCRdb copy is restricted to in-frame clones and leaves out a portion. This sample carries 85,000 or so clones, roughly three quarters of them seen once, and the ten largest clones take approximately 4.4%. Concerning this clone itself: As yet, its antigen is unknown.

This sequence originates from a human donor with chronic lymphocytic leukemia. The sequencing used PBMCs, collected after 12 months of ibrutinib treatment. The gene calls are TRBV10-3 and TRBJ2-5; D possibly matches TRBD1 or TRBD2 (6 bases each). The CDR3 loop is CAISGGASTQETQYF. CDR3 DNA: TGTGCCATCAGTGGGGGGGCCTCAACCCAAGAGACCCAGTACTTC.